Reported below is one T cell receptor (beta chain). Its antigen remains undetermined. The sample holds no much larger clone one base away, and base qualities are not on file. TCRbeta CDR3 regions were amplified from genomic DNA using the immunoSEQ Assay, a bias-controlled multiplex PCR. In the source study's methods: Nucleated cell counts per sample were estimated from amplification of reference gene primers within the assay. Sequence reads were collapsed and filtered to measure the absolute abundance of every unique TCRbeta CDR3 rearrangement. For each sample, productive Simpson clonality was calculated as the square root of Simpson's diversity index across productive rearrangements. Drawn from immuneACCESS, this table holds only the in-frame rearrangements with V and J called that TCRdb kept. Clones are partly lost; checked studies trace under half to an unresolved V gene and leave the rest unexplained. V and J calls and clone size are those listed in that table; D and trimming were worked out from the DNA. The sample table holds a few hundred thousand clones, of which 87% were seen once. The ten biggest clones cover 2.5% to 3% of the sample.

The sample belongs to a study of blood T cell repertoires in COVID-19 (dated by TCRdb to about 2020). Notes on the research overall: Samples from collaborators originated in the United States, Italy and Spain and spanned both the acute and convalescent phases of COVID-19. Sample metadata almost always included a de-identified subject ID, COVID-19 status, age in years and sex. The prospective study material was composed of cDNA or gDNA derived from T cells, B-cell-depleted T cells, or PBMCs. The repertoires were released in a freely available public database meant as a resource for research on the immune response to SARS-CoV-2. Deeply sampled blood TCRbeta repertoires from subjects exposed to, actively infected with, or recovered from COVID-19 were included in the dataset. Where available, HLA class I and class II types were taken from metadata supplied by the sample provider and were not determined by assay-based typing. The samples were drawn from two sources: the first 160 participants of the ongoing ImmuneRACE study, and 1,200 or so subjects contributed by 6 global collaborators.

Taken from cysteine to phenylalanine, the CDR3 has 17 residues. Just CDR3 DNA is preserved here, 51 bases in frame from base 1. CDR1 and CDR2, looked up from the germline V gene, are MGHRA and YSYEKL. At the junction V is shortened by 1 base and J by 0 bases; bases outside the gene matches: 5. Participants in the prospective study were enrolled through a virtual design, were aged roughly 18 to 100 years, and lived in roughly 24 United States geographic areas. In the prospective study, cohorts were assigned on the basis of participant-reported clinical history obtained from a screening survey and a study questionnaire. Recovered participants in ImmuneRACE Cohort 3 were defined as having two consecutive negative NP/OP PCR tests, clearance from a healthcare professional, or resolution of symptoms. In the prospective study, whole blood, serum and a nasopharyngeal or oropharyngeal swab were collected from each participant by mobile phlebotomists. Additional blood draws and questionnaires over an approximately 2-month period could optionally be provided by prospective study participants. Before DNA extraction, prospective study blood samples were shipped either frozen or at room temperature.

Beyond this particular receptor, the publication reports: How much clinical and demographic metadata was included differed by source and by participant, and the metadata was provided uncurated.

The chain joins TRBV4-1 to TRBJ2-2, and 7 bases in between align with TRBD2. This clonotype was sampled from a woman younger than 45 who had recovered from COVID-19. Sequenced: PBMCs or T cells enriched from blood (not recorded which). The CDR3 protein: CASSQVDSGANTGELFF. DNA sequence: TGCGCCAGCAGCCAAGTTGACAGCGGGGCGAACACCGGGGAGCTGTTTTTT.